This TCR beta chain was recovered during a study of T-cell reconstitution after alpha-beta-depleted transplantation in children. The TCRbeta library was prepared with unique molecular identifiers. TCRdb reprocessed the PCR reads with MiXCR, giving one entry per CDR3 protein. The repertoire holds over 300,000 distinct CDR3 sequences, with about 9.3% as singletons. This clonotype originated in a human donor who donated a stem cell graft to a child with acute lymphoblastic leukemia. The material sequenced was PBMCs from the stem cell graft donor, taken from the stem cell graft.

The DNA for the CDR3 is TGTGCCAGCTCACCGCGACTAGGTAACAATGAGCAGTTCTTC. Translation gives CASSPRLGNNEQFF. The chain has TRBV18 and TRBJ2-1, with D maybe TRBD2 (6 bases). The germline gives CDR1 KGHSH, CDR2 LQKENI. Trimming pared 3 bases from V and 5 bases from J, leaving 11 bases between. This CDR3 contains 14 residues.